The 22 T cell receptor beta chains below were found in one sample sequenced in a study of T cell repertoires in aging, cancer and after chemotherapy. Rearranged V-D-J TRB sequences were amplified with a mixed TRB-A/B primer pool. Via MiXCR, TCRdb re-called the multiplex PCR reads, giving one row per CDR3 protein. The sample has about 17,000 distinct CDR3 sequences, 45% to 55% seen once. Amplification of TCR beta used genomic DNA extracted from peripheral blood. The sample was blood. The receptors originated from a human donor in good health.

V is TRBV6-4 and J is TRBJ1-5, with D hard to call. This CDR3 is 15 amino acids long. The germline V gene has CDR1 MRHNA and CDR2 SNTAGT. Trimming took 8 bases from V and 2 from J, leaving 16 bases between them. The CDR3 sequence: CASSSRRLGNQPQHF. In nucleotides, the CDR3 is TGTGCCAGCTCCTCCCGGCGTTTGGGCAATCAGCCCCAGCATTTT.

The sample holds a few counts of this clonotype. The genes are TRBV19 and TRBJ2-7; the D gene is possibly TRBD2 (6 bases). Germline-derived CDR1 and CDR2 are LNHDA and SQIVND (reference sequence). Trimming stripped 5 bases from V and 0 bases from J, with 17 bases between. This CDR3 spans 16 amino acids. The CDR3 reads CASSERVGVSSYEQYF. DNA for the CDR3: TGTGCCAGTAGTGAGCGGGTGGGAGTAAGCTCCTACGAGCAGTACTTC. Variable domain in full (rest from reference TRBV19 and TRBJ2-7): DGGITQSPKYLFRKEGQNVTLSCEQNLNHDAMYWYRQDPGQGLRLIYYSQIVNDFQKGDIAEGYSVSREKKESFPLTVTSAQKNPTAFYLCASSERVGVSSYEQYFGPGTRLTVT.

A few counts support this clonotype. V usage is TRBV29-1 and J usage is TRBJ1-1; TRBD1 matches 9 bases. The germline V gene has CDR1 SQVTM and CDR2 ANQGSEA. The CDR3 consists of 14 residues. Unmatched junction bases numbered 3, after V lost 4 bases and J lost 0 bases. The CDR3 sequence: CSVVDRGVNTEAFF. The CDR3 region has the DNA TGCAGCGTTGTAGACAGGGGGGTGAACACTGAAGCTTTCTTT.

The gene calls are TRBV19 and TRBJ2-1, with D possibly matching TRBD2 (9 bases). Germline CDR1 LNHDA, CDR2 SQIVND (reference sequence). This CDR3 contains 18 residues. The ends were cut back, 3 bases at V and 6 bases at J, with 24 bases in the middle. CDR3 nucleotide sequence: TGTGCCAGTAGTATCCAGGGGGCTCTAGCGGGAAAAGCCAATGAGCAGTTCTTC. Translated: CASSIQGALAGKANEQFF.

The rearrangement uses TRBV15 and TRBJ1-5; D is unresolved. Germline-derived CDR1 and CDR2 are LNHNV and YYDKDF (reference sequence). The CDR3 covers 15 residues. Trimming took off 0 bases at V and 7 bases at J, with 13 bases between the two ends. The CDR3, as DNA: TGTGCCACCAGCAGAGATCGGGTCTTGGGACAGCCCCAGCATTTT. This encodes CATSRDRVLGQPQHF.

This sequence joins TRBV6-1 and TRBJ1-2; 8 nucleotides agree with TRBD1. Germline V lookup: CDR1 MNHNS, CDR2 SASEGT. Trimming removed 6 bases from V and 8 bases from J; junction bases left unmatched: 11. This CDR3 has 14 amino acids. The CDR3 DNA reads as TGTGCCAGCAGGCGGACAGGGCCGGTTAAGGGCTACACCTTC. Translated: CASRRTGPVKGYTF.

The genes are TRBV29-1 and TRBJ1-2, with D possibly being TRBD1 (5 bases). Germline V gives CDR1 SQVTM, CDR2 ANQGSEA. Trimming removed 4 bases at V and 4 bases at J, with 10 bases between. The CDR3 is 12 residues long. The CDR3 is CSVGRDAYGYTF. As DNA, the CDR3 is TGCAGCGTTGGGCGGGACGCCTATGGCTACACCTTC.

V usage is TRBV12-3 or TRBV12-4 and J usage is TRBJ2-4, with TRBD1 identical over 9 bases. This CDR3 spans 14 amino acids. V lost 4 bases, J lost 7 bases, and 5 bases stayed unmatched. Here the CDR3 reads CASSSGTGQNIQYF. CDR3 in DNA: TGTGCCAGCAGTTCCGGGACAGGGCAGAACATTCAGTACTTC.

In this sample, this clonotype turned up once. The genes are TRBV27 and TRBJ1-5, with 8 bases matching TRBD1. The germline V gene encodes CDR1 MNHEY and CDR2 SMNVEV (reference sequence). This CDR3 has 16 amino acids. The V segment lost 5 bases and the J segment 7 bases; nucleotides outside the gene matches: 13. CDR3 in DNA: TGTGCCAGCAGTCCCCAGCGTGGGCAGGGGGCCCAGCCCCAGCATTTT. Protein: CASSPQRGQGAQPQHF.

This rearrangement joins TRBV6-5 to TRBJ2-7; 7 positions agree with TRBD1. The CDR3 has 14 residues. CDR1 is MNHEY, CDR2 SVGAGI, per germline. Trimming removed 6 bases from V and 2 bases from J; junction bases left unmatched: 7. CDR3 nucleotides: TGTGCCAGCAGCAGTGACAGGGTCACCTACGAGCAGTACTTC. Translated: CASSSDRVTYEQYF.

This clonotype has a handful of counts. CDR3 DNA sequence: TGCAGCGTTGGGGTAGCGGGAGGGTCAGATACGCAGTATTTT. Its protein is CSVGVAGGSDTQYF. The chain joins TRBV29-1 to TRBJ2-3; 11 bases agree with TRBD2. V lost 4 bases to trimming and J lost 4 bases; unmatched junction nucleotides: 4. Germline values: CDR1 SQVTM, CDR2 ANQGSEA. The CDR3 runs 14 residues.

This clonotype appeared a single time. Its ends do not fully match the called genes, so a read error is possible. The chain has TRBV5-3 and TRBJ2-3, with D perhaps matching TRBD1 or TRBD2 (5 bases each). TRBV5-3 is classed as an ORF, of uncertain function. The CDR3 is 16 amino acids. The CDR3 sequence: CASSLDVGTSTDTQYF. The CDR3 nucleotides are TGTGCCAGCAGCTTGGATGTCGGGACCTCTACAGATACGCAGTATTTT.

This clonotype showed up just once. V gene TRBV5-6 combines with J gene TRBJ2-1; 8 bases line up with TRBD1. The CDR3 totals 12 residues. Looked up from germline, CDR1 is SGHDT and CDR2 is YYEEEE. V trimming: 5 bases; J trimming: 8 bases; junction bases outside the gene matches: 3. DNA of the CDR3: TGTGCCAGCAGGGACAGGGTCGATGAGCAGTTCTTC. This gives the protein CASRDRVDEQFF.

In this sample, this clonotype turned up once. The chain is built from TRBV6-1 and TRBJ2-7; TRBD2 is a possible D gene (5 bases). Trimming cost V 2 bases and J 7 bases, with 15 bases left between them. The CDR3 is 14 amino acids. The germline CDR1 and CDR2 sequences are MNHNS and SASEGT. The CDR3 DNA follows: TGTGCCAGCAGTGAATCCTTAGACTATATGGAGCAGTACTTC. This codes for CASSESLDYMEQYF.

This clonotype has a handful of counts. V is TRBV5-1 and J is TRBJ2-7, with 9 bases lining up with TRBD1. Germline CDR1 and CDR2: SGHRS and YFSETQ. The CDR3 consists of 14 residues. V shed 4 bases and J 3 bases; nucleotides not matched to a gene: 5. CDR3 loop: CASSLRQGGYEQYF. The CDR3 DNA follows: TGCGCCAGCAGCCTCCGACAGGGGGGCTACGAGCAGTACTTC.

This clonotype was detected once. CDR3 loop: CATKSSEQGYGELFF. In nucleotides, the CDR3 is TGTGCCACCAAAAGTTCAGAACAGGGCTACGGGGAGCTGTTTTTT. The gene calls are TRBV24-1 and TRBJ2-2; tentatively, D is TRBD1 (6 bases). Germline V gene lookup returns CDR1 KGHDR and CDR2 SFDVKD. This CDR3 has 15 amino acids. V gave up 8 bases and J gave up 7 bases, with 19 bases separating them.

The sample holds a few counts of this clonotype. This chain links TRBV27 with TRBJ2-1; D unclear. Trimming removed 4 bases at V and 7 bases at J, with 5 bases between. This CDR3 has 11 residues. From germline, CDR1 is MNHEY and CDR2 SMNVEV (reference sequence). The CDR3 coding sequence is TGTGCCAGCAGTTCTCGGAATGAGCAGTTCTTC. Its translation: CASSSRNEQFF.

The chain has TRBV6-2 or TRBV6-3 and TRBJ1-3, with D uncertain. V lost 6 bases and J lost 0, with 12 bases in between. Germline lookup yields CDR1 MNHEY and CDR2 SVGEGT. This CDR3 comprises 15 residues. As DNA, the CDR3 is TGTGCCAGCAGAACCGGACCGATCTCTGGAAACACCATATATTTT. Translated: CASRTGPISGNTIYF.

The chain uses TRBV6-1 and TRBJ2-7; a weak D match, TRBD1 (6 bases). Between the trimmed V and J ends, which lost 7 bases and 0 bases, there was a span of 13 bases. Germline values: CDR1 MNHNS, CDR2 SASEGT. The CDR3 loop spans 14 amino acids. CDR3 nucleotides: TGTGCCAGCACCTGGGGGCCCAACTCCTACGAGCAGTACTTC. Its protein is CASTWGPNSYEQYF.

The chain employs TRBV6-5 and TRBJ2-7, with 7 bases that match TRBD2. This CDR3 has 17 residues. Germline loops: CDR1 MNHEY, CDR2 SVGAGI. With 6 bases clipped from V and 7 bases from J, the junction kept 21 bases outside the gene matches. Written as DNA, the CDR3 is TGTGCCAGCAGCCGACTAGTACAGTCCGGATTCGGGGGGGAGCAGTACTTC. Its protein product is CASSRLVQSGFGGEQYF.

This clonotype has more than one count but fewer than ten. This chain uses TRBV6-5 with TRBJ2-7; the D gene could be TRBD1 or TRBD2 (5 bases each). V was shortened by 5 bases and J by 4 bases, with 12 bases between the two germline ends. The CDR3 has 13 residues. Germline assignment: CDR1 MNHEY and CDR2 SVGAGI. CDR3 protein: CASSPPGRYEQYF. CDR3 nucleotides: TGTGCCAGCAGTCCCCCGGGGCGTTACGAGCAGTACTTC.

This rearrangement joins TRBV6-1 to TRBJ2-7, with a weak D call TRBD2 (6 bases). The CDR3 totals 14 residues. Germline CDR1 MNHNS, CDR2 SASEGT. Trimming took 3 bases from V and 3 from J, leaving 12 bases between them. CDR3 sequence reads: CASSESGEVYEQYF. Here the CDR3 DNA reads TGTGCCAGCAGTGAGTCGGGAGAGGTCTACGAGCAGTACTTC.